The clone carrying this T cell receptor (beta chain) occurred a few times. Its antigen is undetermined. Generated by immunoSEQ multiplex PCR, the TCRdb table keeps only in-frame clones and is missing some. The data contain approximately 2,700 clones, about 28% of them singletons. The data derive from a study of T cells in localized non-small cell lung cancer. Study-wide results and caveats: Heterogeneity is still possible, as just one tumor region was sequenced. In adjacent lung, a median around 57 of the top 100 tumor clones were found. In the blood, greater T cell density corresponded to longer overall survival. Tumor showed lower T cell clonality than uninvolved adjacent lung, where it was highest.

CDR3 length: 13 amino acids. The V gene lost 1 base and the J gene lost 0 bases, with 4 bases spanning the gap. Per the germline V gene, CDR1 is GTSNPN and CDR2 is SVGIG (reference sequence). The receptor comes from a man aged 40 to 69 with stage II squamous cell lung carcinoma. The specimen comprised lung tumor tissue, sampled before any cancer treatment. V and J are TRBV30 and TRBJ1-3; D ambiguous. The CDR3 DNA follows: TGTGCCTGGAGTGGGGGCTCTGGAAACACCATATATTTT. Protein sequence: CAWSGGSGNTIYF.